This TCR beta chain was sequenced during a study of cytomegalovirus exposure and HLA in healthy donors. Findings and limits, study-wide: Donor immune exposure was known only as CMV serostatus.

This clone was counted once. Its antigen is as yet unknown. Looked up from germline, CDR1 is MNHNY and CDR2 is SVGAGI (reference sequence). V lost 7 bases and J 4 bases, leaving 10 bases between the germline ends. The CDR3 extends over 12 amino acids. A multiplex PCR was run with 60 Vbeta primers and 13 Jbeta primers. The table came from immunoSEQ multiplex PCR; TCRdb's copy has only in-frame clones and leaves some out. Altogether approximately 97,000 clones are present, 55% to 80% being singletons, with the ten largest covering approximately 4.8%. The rearrangement joins TRBV6-6 to TRBJ1-2; tentative D call: TRBD1 (5 bases). The clonotype comes from a human donor in good health. The specimen sequenced was PBMCs. The CDR3, as DNA: TGTGCCAGCAATGGGGGGACCTATGGCTACACCTTC. Translating gives CASNGGTYGYTF.